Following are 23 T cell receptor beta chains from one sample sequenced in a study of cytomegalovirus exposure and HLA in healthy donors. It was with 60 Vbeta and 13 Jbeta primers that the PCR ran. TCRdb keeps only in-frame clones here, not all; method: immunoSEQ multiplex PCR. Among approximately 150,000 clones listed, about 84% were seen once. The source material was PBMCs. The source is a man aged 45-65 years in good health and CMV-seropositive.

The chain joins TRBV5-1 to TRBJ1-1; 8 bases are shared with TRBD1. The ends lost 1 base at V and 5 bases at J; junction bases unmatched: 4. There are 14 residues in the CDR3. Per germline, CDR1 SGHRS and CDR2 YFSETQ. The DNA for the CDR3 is TGCGCCAGCAGCTTGAGGACAGGGCGTACTGAAGCTTTCTTT. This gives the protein CASSLRTGRTEAFF. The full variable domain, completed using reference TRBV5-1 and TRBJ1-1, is KAGVTQTPRYLIKTRGQQVTLSCSPISGHRSVSWYQQTPGQGLQFLFEYFSETQRNKGNFPGRFSGRQFSNSRSEMNVSTLELGDSALYLCASSLRTGRTEAFFGQGTRLTVV.

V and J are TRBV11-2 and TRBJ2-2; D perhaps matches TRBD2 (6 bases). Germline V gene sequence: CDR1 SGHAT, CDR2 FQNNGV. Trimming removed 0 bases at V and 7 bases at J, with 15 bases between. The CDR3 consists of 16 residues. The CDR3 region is CASSLDGRGRSGELFF. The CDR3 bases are TGTGCCAGCAGCTTAGACGGGAGAGGGCGGAGCGGGGAGCTGTTTTTT.

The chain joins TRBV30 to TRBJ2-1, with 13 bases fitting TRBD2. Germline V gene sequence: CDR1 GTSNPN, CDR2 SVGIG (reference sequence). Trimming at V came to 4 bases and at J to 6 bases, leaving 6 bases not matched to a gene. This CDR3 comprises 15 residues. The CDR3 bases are TGTGCCTGGACCCGGACTAGCGGGAGATCCAATGAGCAGTTCTTC. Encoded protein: CAWTRTSGRSNEQFF.

The CDR3 protein is CASHGQTYEQYF. The CDR3, as DNA: TGTGCCAGCCACGGACAGACCTACGAGCAGTACTTC. The rearrangement links TRBV5-6 to TRBJ2-7, with a tentative D call TRBD1 (6 bases). CDR1 and CDR2 from the germline V gene are SGHDT and YYEEEE. This CDR3 spans 12 amino acids. V was shortened by 7 bases and J by 2 bases, with 10 bases between the two germline ends.

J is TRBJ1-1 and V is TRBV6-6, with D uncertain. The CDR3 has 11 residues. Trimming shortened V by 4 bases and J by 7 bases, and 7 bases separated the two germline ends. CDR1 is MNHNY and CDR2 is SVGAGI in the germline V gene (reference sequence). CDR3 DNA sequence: TGTGCCAGCAGTTTCAGGTTTGAAGCTTTCTTT. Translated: CASSFRFEAFF.

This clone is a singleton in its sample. The CDR3 loop reads CASSRQNLNIQYF. CDR3 nucleotide sequence: TGTGCCAGTAGTCGACAGAATTTAAACATTCAGTACTTC. The genes are TRBV19 and TRBJ2-4; weak D call: TRBD1 (5 bases). The germline CDR1 and CDR2 sequences are LNHDA and SQIVND (reference sequence). Trimming cost V 5 bases and J 6 bases, with 11 bases left between them. The CDR3 is 13 residues long.

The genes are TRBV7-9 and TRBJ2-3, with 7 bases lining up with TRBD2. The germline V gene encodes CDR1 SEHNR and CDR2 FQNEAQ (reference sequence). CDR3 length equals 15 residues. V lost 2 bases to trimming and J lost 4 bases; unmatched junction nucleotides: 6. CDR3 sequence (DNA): TGTGCCAGCAGCTTATTTTCGGCGGGAGCAGATACGCAGTATTTT. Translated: CASSLFSAGADTQYF.

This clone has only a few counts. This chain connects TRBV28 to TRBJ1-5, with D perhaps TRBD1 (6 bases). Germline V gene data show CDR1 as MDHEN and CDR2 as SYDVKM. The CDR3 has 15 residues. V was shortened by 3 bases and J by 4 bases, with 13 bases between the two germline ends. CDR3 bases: TGTGCCAGCAGTTTGGCGGGGGGCCGAAATCAGCCCCAGCATTTT. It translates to CASSLAGGRNQPQHF.

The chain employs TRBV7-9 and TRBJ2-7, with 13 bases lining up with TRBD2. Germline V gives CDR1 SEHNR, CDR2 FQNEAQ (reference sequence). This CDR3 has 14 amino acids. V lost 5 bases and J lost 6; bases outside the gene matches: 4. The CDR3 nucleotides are TGTGCCAGCAGCCCGGGACTAGCGGGAAGCGAGCAGTACTTC. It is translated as CASSPGLAGSEQYF.

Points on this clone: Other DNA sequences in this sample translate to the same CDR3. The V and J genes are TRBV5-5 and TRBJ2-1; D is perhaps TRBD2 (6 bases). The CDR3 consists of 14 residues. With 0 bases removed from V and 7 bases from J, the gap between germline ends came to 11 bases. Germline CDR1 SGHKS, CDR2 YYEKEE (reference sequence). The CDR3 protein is CASSLEEGRNEQFF. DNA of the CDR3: TGTGCCAGCAGCTTGGAGGAGGGTAGGAATGAGCAGTTCTTC.

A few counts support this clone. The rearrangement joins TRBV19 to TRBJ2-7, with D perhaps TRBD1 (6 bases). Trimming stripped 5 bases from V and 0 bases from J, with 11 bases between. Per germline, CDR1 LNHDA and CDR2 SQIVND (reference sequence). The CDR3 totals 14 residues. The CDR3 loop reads CASSSDRISYEQYF. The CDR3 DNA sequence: TGTGCCAGTAGTTCGGACAGAATCTCCTACGAGCAGTACTTC.

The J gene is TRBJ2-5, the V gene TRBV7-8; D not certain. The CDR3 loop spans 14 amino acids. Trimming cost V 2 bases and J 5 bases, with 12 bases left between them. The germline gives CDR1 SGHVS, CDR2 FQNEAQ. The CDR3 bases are TGTGCCAGCAGCTTAACTGGGTACGGGGAGACCCAGTACTTC. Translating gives CASSLTGYGETQYF.

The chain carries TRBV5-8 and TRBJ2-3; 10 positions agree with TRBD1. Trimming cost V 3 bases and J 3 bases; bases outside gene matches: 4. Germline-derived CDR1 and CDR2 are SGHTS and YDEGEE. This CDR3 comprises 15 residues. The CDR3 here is CASSSRTGGTDTQYF. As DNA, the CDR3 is TGTGCCAGCAGCTCCCGGACAGGGGGAACAGATACGCAGTATTTT.

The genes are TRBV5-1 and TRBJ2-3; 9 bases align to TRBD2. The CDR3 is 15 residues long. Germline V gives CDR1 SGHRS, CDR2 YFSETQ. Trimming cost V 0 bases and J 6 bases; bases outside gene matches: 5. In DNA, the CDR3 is TGCGCCAGCAGCTTGGCCGCGGGAGGGGTTGATACGCAGTATTTT. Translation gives CASSLAAGGVDTQYF.

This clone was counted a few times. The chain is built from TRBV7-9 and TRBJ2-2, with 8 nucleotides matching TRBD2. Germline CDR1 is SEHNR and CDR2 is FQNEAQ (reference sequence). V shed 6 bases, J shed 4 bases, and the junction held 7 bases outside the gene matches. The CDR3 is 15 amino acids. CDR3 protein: CASRTTSGPTGELFF. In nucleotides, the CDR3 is TGTGCCAGCAGGACAACTAGCGGTCCCACCGGGGAGCTGTTTTTT. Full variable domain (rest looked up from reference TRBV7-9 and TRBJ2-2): DTGVSQNPRHKITKRGQNVTFRCDPISEHNRLYWYRQTLGQGPEFLTYFQNEAQLEKSRLLSDRFSAERPKGSFSTLEIQRTEQGDSAMYLCASRTTSGPTGELFFGEGSRLTVL.

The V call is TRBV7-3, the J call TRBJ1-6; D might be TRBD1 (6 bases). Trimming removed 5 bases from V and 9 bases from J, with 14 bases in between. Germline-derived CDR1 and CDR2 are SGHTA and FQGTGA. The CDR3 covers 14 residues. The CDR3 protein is CASSASGTSSPLHF. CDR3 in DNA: TGTGCCAGCAGCGCCTCCGGGACATCTTCACCCCTCCACTTT.

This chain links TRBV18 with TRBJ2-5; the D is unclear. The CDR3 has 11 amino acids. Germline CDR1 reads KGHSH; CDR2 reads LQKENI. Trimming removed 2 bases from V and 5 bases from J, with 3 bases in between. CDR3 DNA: TGTGCCAGCTCACCAGGCGAGACCCAGTACTTC. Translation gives CASSPGETQYF.

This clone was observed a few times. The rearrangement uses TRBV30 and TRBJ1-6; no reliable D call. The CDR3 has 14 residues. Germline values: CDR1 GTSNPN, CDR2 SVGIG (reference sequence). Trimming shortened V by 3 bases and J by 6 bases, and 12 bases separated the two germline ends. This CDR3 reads CAWRRNGLNSPLHF. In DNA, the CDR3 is TGTGCCTGGAGGAGGAACGGACTTAATTCACCCCTCCACTTT.

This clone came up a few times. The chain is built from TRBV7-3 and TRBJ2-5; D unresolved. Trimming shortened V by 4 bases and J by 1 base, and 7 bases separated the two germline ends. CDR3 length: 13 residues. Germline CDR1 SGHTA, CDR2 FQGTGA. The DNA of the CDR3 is TGTGCCAGCAGCTACAATCCCCAAGAGACCCAGTACTTC. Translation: CASSYNPQETQYF.

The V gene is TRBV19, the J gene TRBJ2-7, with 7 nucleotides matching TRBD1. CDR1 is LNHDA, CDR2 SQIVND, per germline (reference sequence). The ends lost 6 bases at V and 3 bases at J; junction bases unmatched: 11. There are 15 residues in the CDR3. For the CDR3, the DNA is TGTGCCAGTAGCCCGGACAGGATGTCAAACTACGAGCAGTACTTC. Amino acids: CASSPDRMSNYEQYF. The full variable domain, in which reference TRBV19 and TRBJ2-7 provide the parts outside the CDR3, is DGGITQSPKYLFRKEGQNVTLSCEQNLNHDAMYWYRQDPGQGLRLIYYSQIVNDFQKGDIAEGYSVSREKKESFPLTVTSAQKNPTAFYLCASSPDRMSNYEQYFGPGTRLTVT.

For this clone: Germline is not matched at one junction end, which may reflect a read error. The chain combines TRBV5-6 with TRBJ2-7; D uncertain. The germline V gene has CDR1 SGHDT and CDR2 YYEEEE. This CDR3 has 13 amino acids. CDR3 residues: CASSLELPYERYF. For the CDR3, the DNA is TGTGCCAGCAGCTTGGAGCTCCCCTACGAGCGGTACTTC.

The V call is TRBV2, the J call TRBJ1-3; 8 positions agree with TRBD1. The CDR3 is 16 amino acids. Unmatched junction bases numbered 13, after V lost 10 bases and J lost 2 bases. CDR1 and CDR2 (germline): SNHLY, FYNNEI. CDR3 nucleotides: TGTGCCATAACCCCCCGGACAGGGTTTACTGGAAACACCATATATTTT. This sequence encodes CAITPRTGFTGNTIYF.

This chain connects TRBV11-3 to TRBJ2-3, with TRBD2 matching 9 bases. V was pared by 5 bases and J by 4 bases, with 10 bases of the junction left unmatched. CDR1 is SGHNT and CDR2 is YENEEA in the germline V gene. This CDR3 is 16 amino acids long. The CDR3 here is CASSPRGSGGADTQYF. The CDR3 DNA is TGTGCCAGCAGCCCGCGCGGTAGCGGGGGTGCAGATACGCAGTATTTT.